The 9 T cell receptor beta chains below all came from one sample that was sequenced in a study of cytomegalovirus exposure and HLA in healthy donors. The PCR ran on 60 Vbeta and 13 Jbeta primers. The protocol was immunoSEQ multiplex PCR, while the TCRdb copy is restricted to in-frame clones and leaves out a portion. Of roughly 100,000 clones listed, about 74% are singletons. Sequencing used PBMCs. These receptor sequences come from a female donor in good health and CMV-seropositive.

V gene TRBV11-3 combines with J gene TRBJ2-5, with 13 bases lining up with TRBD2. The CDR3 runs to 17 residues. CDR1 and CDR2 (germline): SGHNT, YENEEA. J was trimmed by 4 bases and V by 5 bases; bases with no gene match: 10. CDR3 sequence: CASSITGTSGTGETQYF. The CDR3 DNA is TGTGCCAGCAGCATAACCGGGACTAGCGGGACCGGAGAGACCCAGTACTTC.

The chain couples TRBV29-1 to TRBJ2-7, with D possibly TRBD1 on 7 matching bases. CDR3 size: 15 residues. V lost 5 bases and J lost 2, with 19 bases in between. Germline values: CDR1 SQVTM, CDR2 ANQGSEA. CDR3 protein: CSVTRGGQGAYEQYF. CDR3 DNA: TGCAGCGTTACCCGTGGGGGGCAGGGGGCCTACGAGCAGTACTTC.

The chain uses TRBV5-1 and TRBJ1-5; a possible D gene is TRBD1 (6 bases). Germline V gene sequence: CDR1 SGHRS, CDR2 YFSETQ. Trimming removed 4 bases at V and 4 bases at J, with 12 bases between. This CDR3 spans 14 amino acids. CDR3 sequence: CASSPDSLNQPQHF. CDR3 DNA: TGCGCCAGCAGCCCGGACAGCCTGAATCAGCCCCAGCATTTT.

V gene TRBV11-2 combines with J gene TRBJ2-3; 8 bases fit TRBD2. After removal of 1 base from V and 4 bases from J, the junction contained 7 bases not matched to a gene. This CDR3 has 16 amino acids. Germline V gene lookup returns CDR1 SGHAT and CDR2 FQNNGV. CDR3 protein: CASSLAGPGGADTQYF. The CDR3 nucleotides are TGTGCCAGCAGCTTAGCGGGTCCGGGAGGGGCAGATACGCAGTATTTT. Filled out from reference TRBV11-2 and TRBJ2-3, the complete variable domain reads EAGVAQSPRYKIIEKRQSVAFWCNPISGHATLYWYQQILGQGPKLLIQFQNNGVVDDSQLPKDRFSAERLKGVDSTLKIQPAKLEDSAVYLCASSLAGPGGADTQYFGPGTRLTVL.

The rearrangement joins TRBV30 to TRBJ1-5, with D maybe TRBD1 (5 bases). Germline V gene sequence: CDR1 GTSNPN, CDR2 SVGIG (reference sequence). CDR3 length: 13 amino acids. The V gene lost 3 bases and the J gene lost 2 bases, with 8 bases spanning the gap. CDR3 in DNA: TGTGCCTGGAGCAGGGAGGGCAATCAGCCCCAGCATTTT. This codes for CAWSREGNQPQHF.

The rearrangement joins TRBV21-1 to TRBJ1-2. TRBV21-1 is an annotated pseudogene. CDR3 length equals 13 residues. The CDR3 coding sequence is TGTGCCAGCAGCGGGAGCCATAACTATGGCTACACCTTC. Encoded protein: CASSGSHNYGYTF.

The CDR3 loop reads CASSPGGRADNEQFF. The CDR3 coding sequence is TGTGCCAGCAGCCCCGGCGGGAGGGCTGACAATGAGCAGTTCTTC. V and J are TRBV11-2 and TRBJ2-1; TRBD2 matches at 9 bases. This CDR3 is 15 amino acids long. Losses at the gene ends were 5 bases for V and 5 bases for J; bases not matched to a gene: 7. Germline CDR1 SGHAT, CDR2 FQNNGV.

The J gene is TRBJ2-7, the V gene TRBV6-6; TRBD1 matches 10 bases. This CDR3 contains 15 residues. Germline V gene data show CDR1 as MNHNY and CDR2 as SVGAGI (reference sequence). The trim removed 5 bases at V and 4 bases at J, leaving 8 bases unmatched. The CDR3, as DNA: TGTGCCAGCAGTGCGCCGGGACAGGGGACTTACGAGCAGTACTTC. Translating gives CASSAPGQGTYEQYF.

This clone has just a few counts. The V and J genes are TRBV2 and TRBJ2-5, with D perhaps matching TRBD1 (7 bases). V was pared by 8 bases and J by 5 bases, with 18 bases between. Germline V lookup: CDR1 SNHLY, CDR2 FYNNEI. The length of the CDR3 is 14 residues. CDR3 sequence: CASLNRGGRETQYF. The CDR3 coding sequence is TGTGCCAGCCTTAACAGGGGAGGCCGGGAGACCCAGTACTTC.